This TCR beta chain stems from a study of blood T cell repertoires in COVID-19. For the study at large: Sites across the United States, Italy and Spain contributed samples from acute and convalescent COVID-19. PBMCs, B-cell-depleted T cells, or T cells provided the cDNA or gDNA that made up the material.

After removal of 5 bases from V and 6 bases from J, the junction contained 10 bases not matched to a gene. Germline CDR1 reads LNHDA; CDR2 reads SQIVND (reference sequence). This CDR3 is 16 amino acids long. In the original analysis: Amplification with reference gene primers provided the estimates of nucleated cell counts. Clones were sequenced by immunoSEQ multiplex PCR, and TCRdb holds only the in-frame ones, with some missing. The V and J calls and clone size come from that table; D and trimming were worked out from the DNA. The sample has about 160,000 clones, about 81% seen once. The sample consisted of peripheral blood. The TCR comes from a man between 60 and 75 years old with active or convalescent COVID-19. The chain is built from TRBV19 and TRBJ1-5; TRBD1 aligns across 10 bases. The CDR3 sequence: CASSSTDRGRFQPQHF. Written as DNA, the CDR3 is TGTGCCAGTAGTTCCACCGACAGGGGGCGGTTTCAGCCCCAGCATTTT.